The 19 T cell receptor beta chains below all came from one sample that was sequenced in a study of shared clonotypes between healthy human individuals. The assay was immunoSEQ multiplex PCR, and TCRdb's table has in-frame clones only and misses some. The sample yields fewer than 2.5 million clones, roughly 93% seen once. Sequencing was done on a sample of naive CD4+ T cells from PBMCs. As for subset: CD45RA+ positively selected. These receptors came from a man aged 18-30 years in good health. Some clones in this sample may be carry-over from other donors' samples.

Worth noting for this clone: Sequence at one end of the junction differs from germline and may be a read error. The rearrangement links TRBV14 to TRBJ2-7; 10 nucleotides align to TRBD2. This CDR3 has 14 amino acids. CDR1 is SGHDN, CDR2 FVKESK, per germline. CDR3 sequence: CASSQDASGRASTF. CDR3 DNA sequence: TGTGCCAGCAGCCAAGATGCAAGCGGGAGGGCCTCGACCTTC.

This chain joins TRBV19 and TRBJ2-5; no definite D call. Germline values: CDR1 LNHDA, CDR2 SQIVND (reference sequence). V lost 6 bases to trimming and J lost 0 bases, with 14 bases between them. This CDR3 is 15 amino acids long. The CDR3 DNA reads TGTGCCAGTAGCCCGCGTGACAATAACCAAGAGACCCAGTACTTC. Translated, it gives CASSPRDNNQETQYF.

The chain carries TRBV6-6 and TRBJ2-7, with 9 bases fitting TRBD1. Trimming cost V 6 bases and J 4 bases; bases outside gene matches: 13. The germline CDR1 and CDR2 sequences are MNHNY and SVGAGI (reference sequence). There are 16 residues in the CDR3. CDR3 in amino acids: CASRYLNRGRLYEQYF. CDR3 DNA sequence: TGTGCCAGCAGATACCTGAACAGGGGGCGATTGTACGAGCAGTACTTC.

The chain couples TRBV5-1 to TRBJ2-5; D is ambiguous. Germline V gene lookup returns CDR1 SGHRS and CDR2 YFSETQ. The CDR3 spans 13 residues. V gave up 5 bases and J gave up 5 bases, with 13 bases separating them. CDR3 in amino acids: CASRPGSAETQYF. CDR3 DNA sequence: TGCGCCAGCAGGCCAGGTTCCGCGGAGACCCAGTACTTC. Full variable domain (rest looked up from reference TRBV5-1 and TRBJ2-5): KAGVTQTPRYLIKTRGQQVTLSCSPISGHRSVSWYQQTPGQGLQFLFEYFSETQRNKGNFPGRFSGRQFSNSRSEMNVSTLELGDSALYLCASRPGSAETQYFGPGTRLLVL.

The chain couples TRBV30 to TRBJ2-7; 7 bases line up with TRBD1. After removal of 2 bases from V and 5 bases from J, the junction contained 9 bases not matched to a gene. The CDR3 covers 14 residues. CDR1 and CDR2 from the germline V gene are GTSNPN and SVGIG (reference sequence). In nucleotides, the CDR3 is TGTGCCTGGAGTATGGGACAGCTCAACAACGAGCAGTACTTC. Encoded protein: CAWSMGQLNNEQYF.

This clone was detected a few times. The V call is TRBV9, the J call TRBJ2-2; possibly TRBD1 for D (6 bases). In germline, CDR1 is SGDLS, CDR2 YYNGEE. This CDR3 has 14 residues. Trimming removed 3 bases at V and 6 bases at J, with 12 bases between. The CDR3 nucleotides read TGTGCCAGCAGCGCTCGGACAGACTCCGGGGAGCTGTTTTTT. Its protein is CASSARTDSGELFF.

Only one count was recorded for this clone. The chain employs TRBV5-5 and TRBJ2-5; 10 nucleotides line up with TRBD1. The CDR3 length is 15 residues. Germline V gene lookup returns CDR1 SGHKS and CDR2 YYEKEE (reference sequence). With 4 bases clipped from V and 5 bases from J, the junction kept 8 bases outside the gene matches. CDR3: CASSQWGDRGETQYF. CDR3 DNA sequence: TGTGCCAGCAGCCAATGGGGGGACAGGGGTGAGACCCAGTACTTC. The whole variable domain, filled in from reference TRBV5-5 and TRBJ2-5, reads DAGVTQSPTHLIKTRGQQVTLRCSPISGHKSVSWYQQVLGQGPQFIFQYYEKEERGRGNFPDRFSARQFPNYSSELNVNALLLGDSALYLCASSQWGDRGETQYFGPGTRLLVL.

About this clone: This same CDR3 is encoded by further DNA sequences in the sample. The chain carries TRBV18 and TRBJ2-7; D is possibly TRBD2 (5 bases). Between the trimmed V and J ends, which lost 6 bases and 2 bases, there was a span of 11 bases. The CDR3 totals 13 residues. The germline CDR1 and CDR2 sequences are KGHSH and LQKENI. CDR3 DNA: TGTGCCAGCTCCCCCCGGGGAGCCTACGAGCAGTACTTC. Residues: CASSPRGAYEQYF.

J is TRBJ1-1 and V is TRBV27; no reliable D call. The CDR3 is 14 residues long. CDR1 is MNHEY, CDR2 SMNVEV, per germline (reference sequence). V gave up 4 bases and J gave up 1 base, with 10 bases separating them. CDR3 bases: TGTGCCAGCAGTTACTCCGGGCCGAACACTGAAGCTTTCTTT. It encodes CASSYSGPNTEAFF.

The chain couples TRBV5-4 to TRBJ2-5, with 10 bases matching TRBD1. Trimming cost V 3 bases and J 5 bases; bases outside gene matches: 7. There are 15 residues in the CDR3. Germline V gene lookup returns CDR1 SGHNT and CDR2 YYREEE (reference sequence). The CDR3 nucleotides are TGTGCCAGCAGCTATCCGACAGGGGGCTGGGAGACCCAGTACTTC. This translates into CASSYPTGGWETQYF.

CDR3: CASSFSVLAVGNEQFF. CDR3 DNA: TGCGCCAGCAGCTTTTCTGTGCTAGCGGTGGGCAATGAGCAGTTCTTC. V is TRBV5-1 and J is TRBJ2-1; 7 bases map to TRBD2. Trimming at V came to 2 bases and at J to 6 bases, leaving 11 bases not matched to a gene. Germline loops: CDR1 SGHRS, CDR2 YFSETQ. There are 16 residues in the CDR3.

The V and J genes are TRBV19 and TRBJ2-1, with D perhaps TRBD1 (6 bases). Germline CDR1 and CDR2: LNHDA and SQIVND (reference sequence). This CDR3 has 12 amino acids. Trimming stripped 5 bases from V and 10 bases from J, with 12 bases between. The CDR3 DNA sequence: TGTGCCAGTAGTCTTACAGGGAAGGAGCAGTTCTTC. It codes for CASSLTGKEQFF.

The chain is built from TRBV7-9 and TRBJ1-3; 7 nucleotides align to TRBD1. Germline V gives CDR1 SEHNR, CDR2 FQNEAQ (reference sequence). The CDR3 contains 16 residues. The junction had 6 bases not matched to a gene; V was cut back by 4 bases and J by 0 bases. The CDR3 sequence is CASSSGQLASGNTIYF. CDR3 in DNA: TGTGCCAGCAGCTCGGGACAGCTAGCCTCTGGAAACACCATATATTTT.

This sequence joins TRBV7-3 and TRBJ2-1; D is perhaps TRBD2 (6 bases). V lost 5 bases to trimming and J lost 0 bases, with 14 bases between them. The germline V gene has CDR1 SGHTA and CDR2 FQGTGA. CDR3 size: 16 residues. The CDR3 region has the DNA TGTGCCAGCAGCCCCCAGCGGGTACGCTCCTACAATGAGCAGTTCTTC. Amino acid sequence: CASSPQRVRSYNEQFF.

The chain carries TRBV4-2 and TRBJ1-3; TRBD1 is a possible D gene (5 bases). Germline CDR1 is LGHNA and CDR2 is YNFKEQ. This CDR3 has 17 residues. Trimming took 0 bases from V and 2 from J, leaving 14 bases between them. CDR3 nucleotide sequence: TGTGCCAGCAGCCAAGATAGGTCCGGGGGTACTGGAAACACCATATATTTT. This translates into CASSQDRSGGTGNTIYF.

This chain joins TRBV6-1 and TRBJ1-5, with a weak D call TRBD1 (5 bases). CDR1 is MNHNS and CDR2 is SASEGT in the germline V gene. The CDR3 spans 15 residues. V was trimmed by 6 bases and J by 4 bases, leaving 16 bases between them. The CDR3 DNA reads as TGTGCCAGCAGGGGTTATGGGGGGGGAAATCAGCCCCAGCATTTT. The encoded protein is CASRGYGGGNQPQHF.

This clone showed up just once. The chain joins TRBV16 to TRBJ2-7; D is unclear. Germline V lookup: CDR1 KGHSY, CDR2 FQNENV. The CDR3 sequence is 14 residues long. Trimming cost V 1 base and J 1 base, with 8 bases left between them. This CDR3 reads CASSQLDGSYEQYF. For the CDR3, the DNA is TGTGCCAGCAGCCAATTAGACGGTTCCTACGAGCAGTACTTC.

In nucleotides, the CDR3 is TGCAGCGTTGTAAGGGATTTTAACTATGGCTACACCTTC. Translation gives CSVVRDFNYGYTF. The chain couples TRBV29-1 to TRBJ1-2, with D uncertain. CDR3 size: 13 residues. Germline CDR1 reads SQVTM; CDR2 reads ANQGSEA. Deletions cut 4 bases from V and 1 base from J, with 10 bases between.

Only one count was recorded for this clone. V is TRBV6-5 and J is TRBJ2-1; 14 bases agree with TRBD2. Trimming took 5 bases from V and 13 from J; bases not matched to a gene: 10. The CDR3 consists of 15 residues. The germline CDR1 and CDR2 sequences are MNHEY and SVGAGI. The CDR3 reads CASSKGLAGVLEQFF. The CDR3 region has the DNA TGTGCCAGCAGTAAGGGACTAGCGGGAGTTTTAGAACAGTTCTTC.